A single sample is the source of the 28 T cell receptor beta chains below, sequenced in a study of post-analysis software for immune sequencing data. Whole-study findings and limits: TRBV segments more frequent in patients than in controls numbered five and included TRBV5-6, TRBV5-1 and TRBV20-1.

Their recognized antigens are unknown. Libraries were made from TCR beta cDNA, and they carried unique molecular identifiers. Via MiXCR, TCRdb re-called the PCR reads, giving one row per CDR3 protein. Counted here are roughly 650,000 distinct CDR3 sequences, roughly three fifths occurring once; the ten biggest clones make up about 11%. Input material: blood. The receptor source for this set is a girl under 10 years old with multiple sclerosis.

For this clonotype: Mismatch with germline at one junction end may stem from a read error. The J gene is TRBJ2-3, the V gene TRBV7-2, with D hard to call. Germline CDR1 SGHTA, CDR2 FQGNSA. The CDR3 totals 16 residues. CDR3 protein: CASNLETPRAPDTQYF. The CDR3 DNA reads as TGTGCCAGCAACTTAGAGACCCCCCGTGCCCCAGATACGCAGTATTTT.

This rearrangement joins TRBV12-3 or TRBV12-4 to TRBJ1-5; 11 bases map to TRBD1. Germline trimming cut 1 base from V and 7 bases from J; bases unmatched to any gene: 6. This CDR3 comprises 16 residues. The CDR3 spells CASSLGTGGDGQPQHF. The CDR3 bases are TGTGCCAGCAGTTTAGGGACAGGGGGCGACGGACAGCCCCAGCATTTT.

The chain joins TRBV6-6 to TRBJ2-5; 7 bases agree with TRBD1. Germline lookup yields CDR1 MNHNY and CDR2 SVGAGI (reference sequence). The length of the CDR3 is 15 residues. After removal of 3 bases from V and 4 bases from J, the junction contained 8 bases not matched to a gene. In DNA form, the CDR3 reads TGTGCCAGCAGTTATGAGGGGGCAGGAGTAGAGACCCAGTACTTC. Encoded protein: CASSYEGAGVETQYF.

The gene calls are TRBV7-2 and TRBJ2-3; D remains ambiguous. The germline V gene has CDR1 SGHTA and CDR2 FQGNSA. This CDR3 has 15 amino acids. The V end was cut by 1 base, the J end by 0 bases, with 8 bases between. CDR3 loop: CASSLVGSSTDTQYF. CDR3 sequence (DNA): TGTGCCAGCAGCTTAGTGGGCAGTAGCACAGATACGCAGTATTTT. The whole variable domain, filled in from reference TRBV7-2 and TRBJ2-3, reads GAGVSQSPSNKVTEKGKDVELRCDPISGHTALYWYRQSLGQGLEFLIYFQGNSAPDKSGLPSDRFSAERTGGSVSTLTIQRTQQEDSAVYLCASSLVGSSTDTQYFGPGTRLTVL.

J is TRBJ1-5 and V is TRBV6-2 or TRBV6-3; 7 nucleotides agree with TRBD1. The V segment lost 0 bases and the J segment 0 bases; nucleotides outside the gene matches: 20. Per germline, CDR1 MNHEY and CDR2 SVGEGT. CDR3 length: 22 amino acids. Here the CDR3 DNA reads TGTGCCAGCAGTTACTCGCCCTACGTCCTCTTCCAAGGGACAGTTAGCAATCAGCCCCAGCATTTT. It codes for CASSYSPYVLFQGTVSNQPQHF.

This clonotype is a singleton in its sample. The chain employs TRBV7-9 and TRBJ1-6; unclear D gene. This CDR3 comprises 14 residues. In germline, CDR1 is SEHNR, CDR2 FQNEAQ (reference sequence). With 4 bases removed from V and 6 bases from J, the gap between germline ends came to 10 bases. The CDR3 DNA follows: TGTGCCAGCAGCTCGGGCCTATCTAATTCACCCCTCCACTTT. Translation: CASSSGLSNSPLHF.

The chain carries TRBV6-5 and TRBJ2-5, with TRBD2 matching 9 bases. Germline V gene sequence: CDR1 MNHEY, CDR2 SVGAGI. The CDR3 consists of 18 residues. Trimming took 0 bases from V and 4 from J; bases not matched to a gene: 12. The CDR3 region is CASSYSIGGGDNLETQYF. The CDR3 DNA sequence: TGTGCCAGCAGTTACTCGATCGGCGGGGGGGACAATCTAGAGACCCAGTACTTC.

The rearrangement joins TRBV5-1 to TRBJ2-5, with 10 bases that match TRBD2. Germline CDR1 and CDR2: SGHRS and YFSETQ. The V and J ends lost 3 bases and 2 bases, in that order; junction bases with no gene match: 7. The CDR3 extends over 16 amino acids. The DNA of the CDR3 is TGCGCCAGCAGCTCACTAGCGGGGAAACGACAAGAGACCCAGTACTTC. Its translation is CASSSLAGKRQETQYF.

Concerning this clonotype itself: The junction departs from germline at one end; a sequencing error may be responsible. The chain links TRBV4-3 to TRBJ2-1; D unclear. This CDR3 has 14 amino acids. Germline V gene data show CDR1 as LGHNA and CDR2 as YSLEER. This chain's CDR3 is CASGQEVRYNEQFF. The CDR3 bases are TGCGCCAGCGGCCAAGAAGTAAGGTACAATGAGCAGTTCTTC.

This sequence joins TRBV20-1 and TRBJ2-1, with TRBD1 matching over 8 bases. Per germline, CDR1 DFQATT and CDR2 SNEGSKA (reference sequence). V lost 3 bases and J lost 5; bases outside the gene matches: 6. The CDR3 length is 14 residues. The CDR3 region has the DNA TGCAGTGCTAGGGAGGACAGGGTTGACAATGAGCAGTTCTTC. Amino acids: CSAREDRVDNEQFF.

V and J are TRBV10-2 and TRBJ2-4; a weak D match, TRBD1 (5 bases). Germline lookup yields CDR1 WSHSY and CDR2 SAAADI. V was pared by 3 bases and J by 0 bases, with 9 bases between. The CDR3 length is 15 residues. Here the CDR3 DNA reads TGCGCCAGCAGTGATGCAGGGCTAGCCAAAAACATTCAGTACTTC. Its protein is CASSDAGLAKNIQYF.

This clonotype turned up a few times. V and J are TRBV7-6 and TRBJ1-2; D is perhaps TRBD1 (5 bases). The V gene lost 5 bases and the J gene lost 3 bases, with 13 bases spanning the gap. This CDR3 has 14 residues. Looked up from germline, CDR1 is SGHVS and CDR2 is FNYEAQ. The DNA of the CDR3 is TGTGCCAGCAGCCCGGGCAGGGTGGACTATGGCTACACCTTC. It is translated as CASSPGRVDYGYTF. The full variable domain, with the rest looked up from reference TRBV7-6 and TRBJ1-2, is GAGVSQSPRYKVTKRGQDVALRCDPISGHVSLYWYRQALGQGPEFLTYFNYEAQQDKSGLPNDRFSAERPEGSISTLTIQRTEQRDSAMYRCASSPGRVDYGYTFGSGTRLTVV.

This clonotype was detected only a few times. This chain uses TRBV12-3 or TRBV12-4 with TRBJ2-1; D is ambiguous. V lost 6 bases to trimming and J lost 6 bases, with 15 bases between them. The CDR3 spans 14 residues. The CDR3 DNA is TGTGCCAGCAGCCACCCCCAAGGGCCCAATGAGCAGTTCTTC. Its translation is CASSHPQGPNEQFF.

J is TRBJ2-5 and V is TRBV6-1, with D hard to call. This CDR3 is built from 13 residues. V was cut by 4 bases and J by 5 bases, with 11 bases left in between. Germline CDR1 reads MNHNS; CDR2 reads SASEGT. The CDR3 sequence is CASSVIRAETQYF. For the CDR3, the DNA is TGTGCCAGCAGTGTGATACGGGCGGAGACCCAGTACTTC.

This clonotype has a handful of counts. The chain combines TRBV12-3 or TRBV12-4 with TRBJ2-3, with D maybe TRBD2 (6 bases). The CDR3 runs 15 residues. Trimming took 3 bases from V and 2 from J, leaving 12 bases between them. CDR3 amino acids: CASSFQGLPTDTQYF. CDR3 coding DNA: TGTGCCAGCAGTTTTCAGGGACTTCCCACAGATACGCAGTATTTT.

As for this clonotype: An end of the junction does not agree with germline; a read error may underlie this. The chain recombines TRBV25-1 with TRBJ2-1, with D possibly TRBD1 on 6 matching bases. The CDR3 spans 14 residues. In germline, CDR1 is MGHDK, CDR2 SYGVNS. The CDR3 region is CVSSDSQGRYEQFF. In DNA form, the CDR3 reads TGTGTCAGCAGTGACAGCCAGGGGCGGTATGAGCAGTTCTTC.

V is TRBV6-5 and J is TRBJ1-6; D not resolved. Trimming removed 2 bases at V and 0 bases at J, with 8 bases between. This CDR3 is 16 amino acids long. Germline V CDR1 and CDR2: MNHEY, SVGAGI. The CDR3 DNA sequence: TGTGCCAGCAGTTACGGGAAGGGCTCCTATAATTCACCCCTCCACTTT. Translated, it gives CASSYGKGSYNSPLHF.

The chain joins TRBV20-1 to TRBJ2-6; no clear D. The CDR3 sequence is 16 residues long. Germline V gives CDR1 DFQATT, CDR2 SNEGSKA (reference sequence). V lost 5 bases and J 0 bases, leaving 14 bases between the germline ends. The CDR3 loop is CSAGPPLGSGANVLTF. The DNA of the CDR3 is TGCAGTGCTGGCCCTCCTCTAGGCTCTGGGGCCAACGTCCTGACTTTC.

CDR3 sequence reads: CASSRDRGRSGELFF. The CDR3 nucleotides read TGTGCCAGCAGCAGGGACAGGGGGCGGTCCGGGGAGCTGTTTTTT. The gene calls are TRBV7-3 and TRBJ2-2; the match to TRBD1 covers 12 bases. The CDR3 totals 15 residues. V was pared by 5 bases and J by 6 bases, with 4 bases of the junction left unmatched. CDR1 and CDR2 from the germline V gene are SGHTA and FQGTGA. The variable domain in full, with the rest retrieved from reference TRBV7-3 and TRBJ2-2, is GAGVSQTPSNKVTEKGKYVELRCDPISGHTALYWYRQSLGQGPEFLIYFQGTGAADDSGLPNDRFFAVRPEGSVSTLKIQRTERGDSAVYLCASSRDRGRSGELFFGEGSRLTVL.

This clonotype was seen a handful of times. The chain recombines TRBV5-1 with TRBJ2-1, with TRBD2 identical over 10 bases. Germline V CDR1 and CDR2: SGHRS, YFSETQ. J gave up 5 bases and V 0 bases, and 5 bases lay outside the gene matches. The CDR3 contains 16 residues. CDR3 in amino acids: CASSLGTSGDNNEQFF. In DNA form, the CDR3 reads TGCGCCAGCAGCTTGGGGACTAGCGGAGATAACAATGAGCAGTTCTTC.

The chain couples TRBV27 to TRBJ1-1; no firm D call. Germline assignment: CDR1 MNHEY and CDR2 SMNVEV (reference sequence). V was cut by 0 bases and J by 3 bases, with 11 bases left in between. This CDR3 comprises 15 residues. The CDR3 is CASSLSISGDTEAFF. Here the CDR3 DNA reads TGTGCCAGCAGTTTATCGATTTCTGGGGACACTGAAGCTTTCTTT.

There are a few counts of this clonotype. The chain joins TRBV12-3 or TRBV12-4 to TRBJ2-5; perhaps TRBD2 as D (6 bases). CDR3 length: 13 residues. With 0 bases removed from V and 11 bases from J, the gap between germline ends came to 13 bases. CDR3 nucleotides: TGTGCCAGCAGTTTAGCGGGAGGTCAAGAGCAGTACTTC. Translating gives CASSLAGGQEQYF.

The chain employs TRBV12-3 or TRBV12-4 and TRBJ2-5; possible D gene TRBD2, 5 bases. The CDR3 covers 12 residues. Trimming left V 8 bases short and J 3 bases short, with 10 bases between. CDR3 bases: TGTGCCAGCGGAGGCCCTGAAGAGACCCAGTACTTC. Translating it yields CASGGPEETQYF.

The CDR3: CASSLGRRLSYEQYF. The CDR3 DNA sequence: TGCGCCAGCAGCTTGGGCAGGAGACTCTCCTACGAGCAGTACTTC. The chain couples TRBV5-1 to TRBJ2-7; D remains unclear. Deletions cut 0 bases from V and 0 bases from J, with 10 bases between. The germline CDR1 and CDR2 sequences are SGHRS and YFSETQ. The CDR3 runs to 15 residues.

The sample holds a few counts of this clonotype. V is TRBV5-1 and J is TRBJ2-4, with 7 bases identical to TRBD1. After removal of 2 bases from V and 2 bases from J, the junction contained 13 bases not matched to a gene. Germline V gene sequence: CDR1 SGHRS, CDR2 YFSETQ. The CDR3 totals 18 residues. CDR3 nucleotides: TGCGCCAGCAGCTTTGCGCCCCTACACAGGGGCCCCAAAAACATTCAGTACTTC. It yields the protein CASSFAPLHRGPKNIQYF.

V and J are TRBV29-1 and TRBJ2-7; perhaps TRBD1 as D (7 bases). The germline V gene encodes CDR1 SQVTM and CDR2 ANQGSEA. The CDR3 has 13 residues. With 4 bases removed from V and 3 bases from J, the gap between germline ends came to 13 bases. The chain's CDR3 is CSVARQGGYEQYF. CDR3 DNA sequence: TGCAGCGTTGCGCGTCAGGGGGGCTACGAGCAGTACTTC.

This clonotype was detected only a few times. This rearrangement joins TRBV20-1 to TRBJ2-3; perhaps TRBD1 as D (5 bases). Germline V gene sequence: CDR1 DFQATT, CDR2 SNEGSKA (reference sequence). The CDR3 is made up of 19 amino acids. The V and J ends lost 1 base and 1 base respectively, with 24 bases between them. Here the CDR3 DNA reads TGCAGTGCTAGAGGCCTTAGCAGGGTTCCTCGGCGAGGCACAGATACGCAGTATTTT. Protein: CSARGLSRVPRRGTDTQYF.

CDR3: CASTPDSGSYNEQFF. In nucleotides, the CDR3 is TGTGCCAGCACCCCCGATAGTGGCTCCTACAATGAGCAGTTCTTC. The genes are TRBV7-2 and TRBJ2-1; no clear D gene. Trimming took 7 bases from V and 0 from J, leaving 13 bases between them. The CDR3 length is 15 residues. CDR1 is SGHTA and CDR2 is FQGNSA in the germline V gene.